These 2 T cell receptor beta chains share one sample of origin, sequenced in a study of CD8+ T cells in alopecia areata. Treatment specified: oral pan-JAK inhibitor, 5-10 mg twice daily. Sequencing templates came from extracted RNA that was reverse transcribed into cDNA. This table comes from immunoSEQ multiplex PCR, and its TCRdb copy is limited to in-frame clones, with some not included. The repertoire has under 350,000 clones, about 62% of them found once; the top ten carry roughly 1.8%. The material was CD4+ T cells sorted from blood, obtained at week 24, from a patient treated with tofacitinib. These receptors originate from a human donor with alopecia areata.

V gene TRBV7-9 combines with J gene TRBJ1-2; no clear D. CDR3 length: 14 residues. CDR1 and CDR2 from the germline V gene are SEHNR and FQNEAQ (reference sequence). Trimming took off 2 bases at V and 8 bases at J, with 15 bases between the two ends. Written as DNA, the CDR3 is TGTGCCAGCAGCTTACTAGCCAGCGATTGGGGCTACACCTTC. Translation: CASSLLASDWGYTF.

The V gene is TRBV5-1, the J gene TRBJ2-5; 7 bases align to TRBD1. Germline V gene sequence: CDR1 SGHRS, CDR2 YFSETQ. The CDR3 runs to 14 residues. V lost 4 bases to trimming and J lost 1 base; unmatched junction nucleotides: 4. CDR3 bases: TGCGCCAGCAGCCCGGGACAGCCCCAAGAGACCCAGTACTTC. It specifies CASSPGQPQETQYF.